One T cell receptor (beta chain) is described in this entry. The data were obtained in a study of T cell responses to AZD1222 COVID-19 vaccine. Clones were sequenced by immunoSEQ multiplex PCR, and TCRdb holds only the in-frame ones, with some missing. The data contain 95,000 to 150,000 clones, approximately 80% of them singletons. The germline CDR1 and CDR2 sequences are SGHRS and YFSETQ. The CDR3 sequence is 15 residues long. With V trimmed by 0 bases and J by 2 bases, 0 bases remained unmatched. This specimen consisted of peripheral blood, obtained 28 days after the second AZD1222 dose. The genes are TRBV5-1 and TRBJ1-3; 9 bases fit TRBD1. This receptor was taken from an adult who received the AZD1222 COVID-19 vaccine. CDR3 region: CASSLGTGAGNTIYF. For the CDR3, the DNA is TGCGCCAGCAGCTTGGGGACAGGGGCTGGAAACACCATATATTTT.